The present entry profiles one T cell receptor (beta chain) with its context. As yet, its antigen is unknown. Sampling consisted of one heparinised blood draw per donor, averaging roughly 110 mL. Of the isolated RNA, all was reverse transcribed, and so the sequenced material was expressed TCRB transcripts. Repertoires were generated with immunoSEQ multiplex PCR, while TCRdb's copy carries only in-frame clones and drops some. Here the sample spans tens of thousands of clones, 50% to 55% being singletons. Germline CDR1 is KGHSH and CDR2 is LQKENI. This CDR3 region has 15 residues. Trimming took 3 bases from V and 4 from J, leaving 15 bases between them. The data derive from a study of beta chain features in type 1 diabetes. The study's findings and limits: Type 1 diabetes patients had moderately but significantly shorter TCRB CDR3s in all four CD4+ subsets.

This TCR was sampled from a woman between 35 and 50 years old with type 1 diabetes. Material for sequencing was Tregs from blood. The rearrangement joins TRBV18 to TRBJ1-1; no definite D call. The CDR3 spells CASSPVGMRSTEAFF. CDR3 coding DNA: TGTGCCAGCTCACCGGTGGGCATGAGATCCACTGAAGCTTTCTTT.